Below are 12 T cell receptor beta chains sequenced from a single sample in a study of cytomegalovirus exposure and HLA in healthy donors (dated by TCRdb to about 2017). The library came from the immunoSEQ multiplex PCR assay. A mixture of 60 forward primers for TCR Vbeta segments and 13 reverse primers for TCR Jbeta segments was used in the multiplex PCR. TCRdb took this table from immuneACCESS and kept in-frame rearrangements with V and J called. Such tables lack part of the clones; where checked against another copy, unresolved V genes explain under half of the gap, and the rest is unexplained. The sample yields some 160,000 clones; roughly 10% were counted once. The ten largest clonotypes hold 1.5% to 2% of the sample. Sequencing was carried out using PBMCs. The receptors were sampled from a male donor in good health and CMV-seronegative.

The chain recombines TRBV28 with TRBJ2-1; the D is unclear. The CDR3 runs 15 residues. The ends were cut back, 5 bases at V and 2 bases at J, with 13 bases in the middle. Germline values: CDR1 MDHEN, CDR2 SYDVKM. The CDR3 bases are TGTGCCAGCAGTATCAACACGGCGGCCTACAATGAGCAGTTCTTC. This codes for CASSINTAAYNEQFF.

V gene TRBV27 combines with J gene TRBJ2-7; D uncertain. CDR1 and CDR2 from the germline V gene are MNHEY and SMNVEV (reference sequence). This CDR3 comprises 13 residues. Trimming removed 3 bases from V and 6 bases from J, with 12 bases in between. The CDR3 nucleotides read TGTGCCAGCAGTTTCGGGTCTCCGACCGAGCAGTACTTC. Translation gives CASSFGSPTEQYF.

This sequence joins TRBV4-3 and TRBJ2-2, with TRBD2 matching over 10 bases. V lost 1 base and J lost 8; bases outside the gene matches: 16. The CDR3 extends over 19 amino acids. CDR1 is LGHNA, CDR2 YSLEER, per germline. The CDR3 protein is CASSQGARTSGTYGGELFF. In DNA, the CDR3 is TGCGCCAGCAGCCAAGGAGCTCGGACTAGCGGAACCTACGGGGGGGAGCTGTTTTTT.

This chain connects TRBV28 to TRBJ1-1, with TRBD1 matching over 8 bases. V shed 4 bases and J 4 bases; nucleotides not matched to a gene: 2. The CDR3 runs 13 residues. Per the germline V gene, CDR1 is MDHEN and CDR2 is SYDVKM. The CDR3 is CASSSDRATEAFF. CDR3 coding DNA: TGTGCCAGCAGTTCGGACAGGGCCACTGAAGCTTTCTTT.

This clone was counted a few times. The gene calls are TRBV6-5 and TRBJ2-7, with TRBD1 as a possible D gene (5 bases). The V end lost 0 bases, the J end lost 3 bases, and 12 bases lay between the germline ends. The CDR3 has 15 residues. CDR1 and CDR2 (germline): MNHEY, SVGAGI. The CDR3 loop reads CASSYSGQRIYEQYF. DNA of the CDR3: TGTGCCAGCAGTTACTCGGGGCAACGGATCTACGAGCAGTACTTC.

The V call is TRBV7-2, the J call TRBJ2-5, with TRBD2 as a possible D gene (5 bases). The CDR3 length is 14 residues. In germline, CDR1 is SGHTA, CDR2 FQGNSA. Trimming removed 3 bases at V and 5 bases at J, with 13 bases between. CDR3: CASSFKRAGETQYF. The CDR3, as DNA: TGTGCCAGCAGCTTCAAGAGGGCGGGTGAGACCCAGTACTTC.

This clone was seen more than once but under ten times. The chain is built from TRBV9 and TRBJ1-3; D not certain. Germline CDR1 reads SGDLS; CDR2 reads YYNGEE. The CDR3 runs 15 residues. V lost 3 bases to trimming and J lost 4 bases, with 14 bases between them. DNA of the CDR3: TGTGCCAGCAGCGGCGGCCCAAGAGAGGGAAACACCATATATTTT. This translates into CASSGGPREGNTIYF. Supplemented by reference TRBV9 and TRBJ1-3, the full variable domain reads DSGVTQTPKHLITATGQRVTLRCSPRSGDLSVYWYQQSLDQGLQFLIQYYNGEERAKGNILERFSAQQFPDLHSELNLSSLELGDSALYFCASSGGPREGNTIYFGEGSWLTVV.

The V gene is TRBV19, the J gene TRBJ2-1; 7 positions match TRBD2. CDR3 length: 14 amino acids. Germline CDR1 and CDR2: LNHDA and SQIVND (reference sequence). V shed 9 bases, J shed 3 bases, and the junction held 8 bases outside the gene matches. The CDR3 region is CASGRTSGYNEQFF. The CDR3 nucleotides are TGTGCCAGCGGTCGGACTAGTGGCTACAATGAGCAGTTCTTC. The full variable domain, completed using reference TRBV19 and TRBJ2-1, is DGGITQSPKYLFRKEGQNVTLSCEQNLNHDAMYWYRQDPGQGLRLIYYSQIVNDFQKGDIAEGYSVSREKKESFPLTVTSAQKNPTAFYLCASGRTSGYNEQFFGPGTRLTVL.

In this sample, this clone turned up a few times. The chain uses TRBV10-2 and TRBJ1-3; TRBD1 might be the D (5 bases). This CDR3 contains 16 residues. From germline, CDR1 is WSHSY and CDR2 SAAADI. The V gene lost 1 base and the J gene lost 3 bases, with 13 bases spanning the gap. CDR3 in amino acids: CASSEYGREFGNTIYF. CDR3 nucleotide sequence: TGCGCCAGCAGTGAGTACGGCAGGGAATTTGGAAACACCATATATTTT.

This clone came up a few times. The chain carries TRBV7-8 and TRBJ1-5; 10 nucleotides line up with TRBD1. J was trimmed by 5 bases and V by 2 bases; bases with no gene match: 9. The germline V gene encodes CDR1 SGHVS and CDR2 FQNEAQ. The CDR3 consists of 17 residues. The CDR3 loop reads CASSLRQTGGRDQPQHF. CDR3 DNA sequence: TGTGCCAGCAGCTTAAGGCAGACAGGGGGCCGGGATCAGCCCCAGCATTTT.

V and J are TRBV6-5 and TRBJ1-5; the match to TRBD1 covers 7 bases. Germline-derived CDR1 and CDR2 are MNHEY and SVGAGI. V was pared by 6 bases and J by 1 base, with 3 bases of the junction left unmatched. The CDR3 loop spans 14 amino acids. CDR3 coding DNA: TGTGCCAGCAGACCAGGGGGGAGCAATCAGCCCCAGCATTTT. This sequence encodes CASRPGGSNQPQHF.

The chain uses TRBV15 and TRBJ1-2; the D is unclear. The V end was cut by 0 bases, the J end by 2 bases, with 10 bases between. The CDR3 has 15 residues. CDR1 LNHNV and CDR2 YYDKDF come from the germline V gene (reference sequence). The CDR3 here is CATSRELGLNYGYTF. The CDR3 nucleotides read TGTGCCACCAGCAGAGAATTAGGACTGAACTATGGCTACACCTTC.